The clone carrying this T cell receptor beta chain showed up just a few times. The data are from a study of T-cell reconstitution after alpha-beta-depleted transplantation in children. The library targeted TCRbeta and was prepared with unique molecular identifiers. TCRdb reanalysed the PCR reads using MiXCR and keeps one entry per CDR3 protein. This table holds around 190,000 distinct CDR3 sequences, 6.6% found once. This CDR3 region has 14 residues. The V gene's germline CDR1 is KGHSH and CDR2 LQKENI. V was cut by 3 bases and J by 3 bases, with 12 bases left in between. Sequencing was performed on PBMCs, taken before TCRalphabeta/CD19-depleted stem cell transplant. J is TRBJ2-7 and V is TRBV18; D unresolved. This sequence originates from a boy aged 2 to 10 with acute lymphoblastic leukemia, due to receive a stem cell transplant. Written as DNA, the CDR3 is TGTGCCAGCTCACCCAGCCCGATAATCTACGAGCAGTACTTC. It yields the protein CASSPSPIIYEQYF.